This is a list of T cell receptor beta chains from one sample in a study of cytomegalovirus exposure and HLA in healthy donors. Generated by immunoSEQ multiplex PCR, the TCRdb table keeps only in-frame clones and is missing some. This table holds some 40,000 clones. The sample taken for sequencing was PBMCs. The origin of the receptors is a male donor in good health and CMV-seronegative. Each CDR3 is given with its conserved first and last residue. D genes are given only for firm matches.

TRBJ2-1	TRBV5-4	TRBD2	CASSLSGGGYYNEQFF	TGTGCCAGCAGCTTGAGCGGGGGCGGGTATTACAATGAGCAGTTCTTC
TRBJ1-2	TRBV6-6	NA	CATSIRSSDGYTF	TGTGCCACCTCCATAAGGAGTTCGGATGGCTACACCTTC
TRBJ1-2	TRBV6-5	TRBD1	CASSYTGGDGYTF	TGTGCCAGCAGTTACACAGGGGGAGACGGCTACACCTTC
TRBJ1-5	TRBV6-1	TRBD1	CASSWTGDNQPQHF	TGTGCCAGCAGCTGGACAGGGGACAATCAGCCCCAGCATTTT
TRBJ1-1	TRBV18	NA	CASSPRQKNTEAFF	TGTGCCAGCTCACCACGTCAGAAGAACACTGAAGCTTTCTTT
TRBJ2-7	TRBV19	TRBD2	CASSFSGGSYEQYF	TGTGCCAGTAGTTTCAGCGGGGGATCCTACGAGCAGTACTTC
TRBJ1-5	TRBV19	TRBD1	CASSKDGTGRLNQPQHF	TGTGCCAGTAGTAAAGACGGGACAGGTAGACTCAATCAGCCCCAGCATTTT
TRBJ1-1	TRBV6-6	TRBD1	CASLGQGKNTEAFF	TGTGCCAGCCTAGGACAGGGGAAAAACACTGAAGCTTTCTTT
TRBJ1-2	TRBV4-1	NA	CASSQDPQAYGYTF	TGCGCCAGCAGCCAAGATCCGCAGGCCTATGGCTACACCTTC
TRBJ1-6	TRBV6-1	NA	CASSDWADRPLHF	TGTGCCAGCAGTGATTGGGCTGACCGACCCCTCCACTTT
TRBJ2-1	TRBV9	NA	CASSVGASSYNEQFF	TGTGCCAGCAGCGTAGGGGCCAGCTCCTACAATGAGCAGTTCTTC
TRBJ2-5	TRBV7-9	TRBD2	CASSSGLAGGETQYF	TGTGCCAGCAGCTCCGGACTAGCGGGGGGGGAGACCCAGTACTTC
TRBJ2-3	TRBV6-5	TRBD2	CASSYQAGGPDTQYF	TGTGCCAGCAGTTATCAGGCGGGGGGGCCAGATACGCAGTATTTT
TRBJ1-1	TRBV2	NA	CASRWGVTTEAFF	TGTGCCAGCAGGTGGGGGGTGACGACTGAAGCTTTCTTT
TRBJ2-2	TRBV19	NA	CASTMGEAGELFF	TGTGCCAGTACCATGGGGGAGGCCGGGGAGCTGTTTTTT
TRBJ2-1	TRBV6-4	NA	CASSEDRYNEQFF	TGTGCCAGCAGTGAGGACAGATACAATGAGCAGTTCTTC
TRBJ2-6	TRBV2	NA	CASRAASSGANVLTF	TGTGCCAGCAGGGCGGCCAGCTCTGGGGCCAACGTCCTGACTTTC
TRBJ2-3	TRBV30	NA	CAWSPGTDTQYF	TGTGCCTGGAGCCCGGGCACAGATACGCAGTATTTT
TRBJ1-5	TRBV7-2	NA	CASSLELLSNQPQHF	TGTGCCAGCAGCTTAGAACTCCTTAGCAATCAGCCCCAGCATTTT
TRBJ2-5	TRBV6-5	TRBD1	CASSYGGTGRETQYF	TGTGCCAGCAGTTATGGGGGGACAGGGCGGGAGACCCAGTACTTC
TRBJ1-4	TRBV5-1	TRBD1	CASSPDRDRATNEKLFF	TGCGCCAGCAGCCCTGACCGGGACAGGGCAACTAATGAAAAACTGTTTTTT
TRBJ2-5	TRBV19	NA	CASRDLLETQYF	TGTGCCAGCCGGGATTTACTGGAGACCCAGTACTTC